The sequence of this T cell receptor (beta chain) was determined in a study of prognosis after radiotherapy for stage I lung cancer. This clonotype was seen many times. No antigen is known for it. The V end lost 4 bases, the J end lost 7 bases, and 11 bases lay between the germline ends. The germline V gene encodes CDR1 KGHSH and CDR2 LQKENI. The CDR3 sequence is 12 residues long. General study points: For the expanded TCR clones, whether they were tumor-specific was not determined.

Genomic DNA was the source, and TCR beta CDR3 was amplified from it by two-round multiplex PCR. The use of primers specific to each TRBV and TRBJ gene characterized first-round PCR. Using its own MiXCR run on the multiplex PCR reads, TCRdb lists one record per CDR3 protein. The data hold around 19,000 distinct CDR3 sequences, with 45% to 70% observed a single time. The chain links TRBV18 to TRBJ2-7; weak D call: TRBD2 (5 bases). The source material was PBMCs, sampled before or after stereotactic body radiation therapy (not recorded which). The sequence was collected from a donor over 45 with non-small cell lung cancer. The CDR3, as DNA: TGTGCCAGCTCACACCCCTCGGGGGAGCAGTACTTC. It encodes CASSHPSGEQYF.